Described below is a single T cell receptor beta chain sequence and its context. Treatment specified: oral pan-JAK inhibitor, 5-10 mg twice daily. This record comes from a study of CD8+ T cells in alopecia areata. Study-wide context: Patients received oral tofacitinib, 5 to 10 mg twice daily, for moderate-to-severe alopecia areata. Tofacitinib dosing lasted 6 to 18 months, which was then followed by 6 months off drug.

Germline trimming cut 4 bases from V and 5 bases from J; bases unmatched to any gene: 8. Germline-derived CDR1 and CDR2 are SGDLS and YYNGEE. The CDR3 extends over 14 amino acids. Extracted RNA was reverse transcribed into cDNA, the sequencing template. Sequencing was performed with immunoSEQ multiplex PCR; in TCRdb, only in-frame clones are kept and a portion is missing. The data contain tens of thousands of clones, 25% to 30% of them singletons. The receptor was isolated from a human donor with alopecia areata. The rearrangement uses TRBV9 and TRBJ1-2, with 7 positions matching TRBD1. This specimen consisted of CD8+ T cells sorted from blood, obtained at week 4, from a patient treated with tofacitinib. Written as DNA, the CDR3 is TGTGCCAGCAGCTCCTCCGGGACAGCTTATGGCTACACCTTC. This gives the protein CASSSSGTAYGYTF.